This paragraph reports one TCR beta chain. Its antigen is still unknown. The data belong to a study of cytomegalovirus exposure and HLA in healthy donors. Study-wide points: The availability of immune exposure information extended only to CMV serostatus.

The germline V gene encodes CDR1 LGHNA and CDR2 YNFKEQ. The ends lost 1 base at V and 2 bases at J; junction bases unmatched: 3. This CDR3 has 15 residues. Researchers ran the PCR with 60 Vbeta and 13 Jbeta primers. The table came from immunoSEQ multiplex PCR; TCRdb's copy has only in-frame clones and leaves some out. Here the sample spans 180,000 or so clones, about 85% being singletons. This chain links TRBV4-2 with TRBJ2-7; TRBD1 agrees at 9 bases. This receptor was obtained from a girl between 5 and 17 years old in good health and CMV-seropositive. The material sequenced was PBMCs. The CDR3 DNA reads TGTGCCAGCAGCCAAGGACAGGGGGACCCCTACGAGCAGTACTTC. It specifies CASSQGQGDPYEQYF.